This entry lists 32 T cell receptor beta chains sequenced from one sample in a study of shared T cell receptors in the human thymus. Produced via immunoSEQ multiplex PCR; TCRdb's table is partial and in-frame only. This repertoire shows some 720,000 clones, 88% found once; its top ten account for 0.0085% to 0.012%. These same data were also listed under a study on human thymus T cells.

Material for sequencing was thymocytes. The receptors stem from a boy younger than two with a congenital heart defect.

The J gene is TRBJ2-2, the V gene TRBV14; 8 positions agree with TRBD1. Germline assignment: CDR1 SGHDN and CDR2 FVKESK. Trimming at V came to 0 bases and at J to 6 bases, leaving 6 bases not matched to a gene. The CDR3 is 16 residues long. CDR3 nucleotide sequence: TGTGCCAGCAGCCAAGATGGGAGACAGGGGCCCGGGGAGCTGTTTTTT. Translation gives CASSQDGRQGPGELFF.

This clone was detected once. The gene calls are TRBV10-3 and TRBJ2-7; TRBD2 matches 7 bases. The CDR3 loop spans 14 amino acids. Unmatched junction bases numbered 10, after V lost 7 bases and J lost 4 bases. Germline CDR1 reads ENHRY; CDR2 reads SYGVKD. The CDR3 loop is CAIKSGTLGYEQYF. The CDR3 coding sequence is TGTGCCATCAAAAGCGGGACCCTCGGGTACGAGCAGTACTTC.

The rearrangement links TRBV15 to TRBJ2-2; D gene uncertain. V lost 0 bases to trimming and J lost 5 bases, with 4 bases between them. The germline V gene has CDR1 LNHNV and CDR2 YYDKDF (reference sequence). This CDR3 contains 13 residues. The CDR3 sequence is CATSRDRTGELFF. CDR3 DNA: TGTGCCACCAGCAGAGATAGAACCGGGGAGCTGTTTTTT.

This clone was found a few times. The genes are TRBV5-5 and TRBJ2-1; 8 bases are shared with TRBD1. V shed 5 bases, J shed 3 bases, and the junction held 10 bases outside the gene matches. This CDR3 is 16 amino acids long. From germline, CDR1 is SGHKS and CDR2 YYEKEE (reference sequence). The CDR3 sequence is CASRTQDRGVYNEQFF. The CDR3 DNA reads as TGTGCCAGCAGGACGCAAGACAGGGGAGTCTACAATGAGCAGTTCTTC.

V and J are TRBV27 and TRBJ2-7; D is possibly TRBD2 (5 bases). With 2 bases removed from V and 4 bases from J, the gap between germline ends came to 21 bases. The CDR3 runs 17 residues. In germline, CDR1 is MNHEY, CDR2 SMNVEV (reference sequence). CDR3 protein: CASSLKPKGYPGYEQYF. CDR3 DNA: TGTGCCAGCAGTTTAAAACCCAAGGGCTATCCGGGATACGAGCAGTACTTC.

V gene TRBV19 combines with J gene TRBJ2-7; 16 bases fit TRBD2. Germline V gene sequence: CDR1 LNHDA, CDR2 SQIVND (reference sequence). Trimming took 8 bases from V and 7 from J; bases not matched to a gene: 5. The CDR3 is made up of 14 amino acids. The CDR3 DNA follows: TGTGCCAGTGGGACTAGCGGGAGGGCGCGAGAGCAGTACTTC. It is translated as CASGTSGRAREQYF.

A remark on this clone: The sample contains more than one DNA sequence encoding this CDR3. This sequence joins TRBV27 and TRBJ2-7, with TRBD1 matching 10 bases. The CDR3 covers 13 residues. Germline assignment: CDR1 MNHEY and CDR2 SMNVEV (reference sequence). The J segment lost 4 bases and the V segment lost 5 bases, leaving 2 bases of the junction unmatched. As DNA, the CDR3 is TGTGCCAGCAGTCGGGACAGGGGTTACGAGCAGTACTTC. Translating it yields CASSRDRGYEQYF.

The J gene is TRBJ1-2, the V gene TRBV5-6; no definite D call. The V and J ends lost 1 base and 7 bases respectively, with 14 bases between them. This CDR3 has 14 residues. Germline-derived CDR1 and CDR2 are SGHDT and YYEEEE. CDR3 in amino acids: CASSLRRNFGGYTF. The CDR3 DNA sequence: TGTGCCAGCAGCTTGAGGCGGAACTTCGGTGGCTACACCTTC.

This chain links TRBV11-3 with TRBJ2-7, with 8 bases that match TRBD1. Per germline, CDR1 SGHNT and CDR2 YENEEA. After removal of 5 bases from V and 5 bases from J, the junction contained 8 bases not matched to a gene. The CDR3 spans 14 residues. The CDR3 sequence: CASSRDRGKNEQYF. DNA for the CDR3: TGTGCCAGCAGCAGAGACAGGGGTAAGAACGAGCAGTACTTC.

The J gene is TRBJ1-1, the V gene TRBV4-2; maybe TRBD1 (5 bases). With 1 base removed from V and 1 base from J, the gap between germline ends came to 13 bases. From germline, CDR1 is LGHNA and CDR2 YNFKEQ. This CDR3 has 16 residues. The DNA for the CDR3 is TGTGCCAGCAGCCAAGTTCTACCGACAGAGAACACTGAAGCTTTCTTT. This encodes CASSQVLPTENTEAFF.

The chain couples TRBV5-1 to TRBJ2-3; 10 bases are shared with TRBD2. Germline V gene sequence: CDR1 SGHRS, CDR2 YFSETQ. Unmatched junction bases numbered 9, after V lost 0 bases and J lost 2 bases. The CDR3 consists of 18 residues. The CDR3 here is CASSLVASGSPYTDTQYF. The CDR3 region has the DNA TGCGCCAGCAGCTTGGTGGCTAGCGGGAGTCCCTACACAGATACGCAGTATTTT.

CDR3 amino acids: CASSRTRISGRYEQYF. The CDR3 DNA is TGTGCCAGCAGCCGCACCCGGATTAGCGGGAGGTACGAGCAGTACTTC. The V gene is TRBV7-6, the J gene TRBJ2-7; 10 bases match TRBD2. The J segment lost 4 bases and the V segment lost 5 bases, leaving 11 bases of the junction unmatched. The germline CDR1 and CDR2 sequences are SGHVS and FNYEAQ. The CDR3 totals 16 residues. Together with reference TRBV7-6 and TRBJ2-7, the CDR3 gives the full variable domain: GAGVSQSPRYKVTKRGQDVALRCDPISGHVSLYWYRQALGQGPEFLTYFNYEAQQDKSGLPNDRFSAERPEGSISTLTIQRTEQRDSAMYRCASSRTRISGRYEQYFGPGTRLTVT.

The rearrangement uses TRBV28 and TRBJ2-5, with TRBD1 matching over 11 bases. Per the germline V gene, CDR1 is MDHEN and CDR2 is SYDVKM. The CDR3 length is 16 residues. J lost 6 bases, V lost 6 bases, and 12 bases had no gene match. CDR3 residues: CASRCWTGGEVKTQYF. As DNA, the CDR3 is TGTGCCAGCAGATGTTGGACAGGGGGCGAGGTGAAGACCCAGTACTTC.

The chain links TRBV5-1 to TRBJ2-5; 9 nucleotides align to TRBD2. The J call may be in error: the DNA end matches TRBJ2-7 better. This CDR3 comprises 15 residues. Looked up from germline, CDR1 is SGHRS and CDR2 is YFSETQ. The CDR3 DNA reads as TGCGCCAGCAGCTTGTCTCTAGCGGGATGGAACGAGCAGTACTTC. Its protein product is CASSLSLAGWNEQYF.

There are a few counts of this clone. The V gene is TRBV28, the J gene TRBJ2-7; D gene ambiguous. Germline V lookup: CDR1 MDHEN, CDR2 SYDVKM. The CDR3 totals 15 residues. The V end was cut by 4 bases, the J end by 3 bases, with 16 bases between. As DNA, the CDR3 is TGTGCCAGCAGTTCTAGACCCCGTTTCGGCTACGAGCAGTACTTC. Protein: CASSSRPRFGYEQYF. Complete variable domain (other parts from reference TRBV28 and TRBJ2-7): DVKVTQSSRYLVKRTGEKVFLECVQDMDHENMFWYRQDPGLGLRLIYFSYDVKMKEKGDIPEGYSVSREKKERFSLILESASTNQTSMYLCASSSRPRFGYEQYFGPGTRLTVT.

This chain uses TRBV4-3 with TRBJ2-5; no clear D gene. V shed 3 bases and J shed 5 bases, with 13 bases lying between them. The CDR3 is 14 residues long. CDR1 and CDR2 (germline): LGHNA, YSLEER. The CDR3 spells CASSHTSGRETQYF. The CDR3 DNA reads TGCGCCAGCAGCCACACCAGTGGCAGGGAGACCCAGTACTTC.

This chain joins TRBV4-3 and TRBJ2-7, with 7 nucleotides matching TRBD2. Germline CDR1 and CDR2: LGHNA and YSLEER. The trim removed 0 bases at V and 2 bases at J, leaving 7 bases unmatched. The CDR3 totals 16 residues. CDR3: CASSQDPGGKTYEQYF. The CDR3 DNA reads TGCGCCAGCAGCCAAGATCCGGGAGGTAAAACCTACGAGCAGTACTTC.

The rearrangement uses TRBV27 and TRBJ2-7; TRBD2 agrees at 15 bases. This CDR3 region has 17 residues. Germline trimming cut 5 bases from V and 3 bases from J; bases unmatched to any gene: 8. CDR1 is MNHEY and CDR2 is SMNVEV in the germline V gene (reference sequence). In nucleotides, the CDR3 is TGTGCCAGCAGTGCCCCGGGACTAGCGGGAGGTCGCTACGAGCAGTACTTC. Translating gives CASSAPGLAGGRYEQYF.

The CDR3 DNA reads as TGTGCCAGCAGCTTAGGGACCCCCGGGGACATTCAGTACTTC. Translating gives CASSLGTPGDIQYF. The chain couples TRBV11-2 to TRBJ2-4; weak D call: TRBD2 (5 bases). V was pared by 1 base and J by 8 bases, with 12 bases between. Germline V CDR1 and CDR2: SGHAT, FQNNGV. This CDR3 spans 14 amino acids.

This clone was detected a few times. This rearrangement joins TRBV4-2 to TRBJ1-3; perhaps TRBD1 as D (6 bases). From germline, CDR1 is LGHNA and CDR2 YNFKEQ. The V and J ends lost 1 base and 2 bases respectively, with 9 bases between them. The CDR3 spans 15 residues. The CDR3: CASSQVQGPGNTIYF. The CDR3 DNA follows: TGTGCCAGCAGCCAAGTACAGGGACCTGGAAACACCATATATTTT.

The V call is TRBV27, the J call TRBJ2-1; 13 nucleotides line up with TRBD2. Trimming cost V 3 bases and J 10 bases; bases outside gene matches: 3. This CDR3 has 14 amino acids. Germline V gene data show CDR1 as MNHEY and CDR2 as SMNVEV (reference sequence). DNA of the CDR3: TGTGCCAGCAGTTTTGTACTAGCGGGGGGGGAGCAGTTCTTC. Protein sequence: CASSFVLAGGEQFF.

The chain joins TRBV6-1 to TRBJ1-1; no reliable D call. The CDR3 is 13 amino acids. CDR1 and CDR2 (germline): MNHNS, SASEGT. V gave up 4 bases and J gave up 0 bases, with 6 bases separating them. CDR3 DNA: TGTGCCAGCAGTGTAACAGTGAACACTGAAGCTTTCTTT. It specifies CASSVTVNTEAFF.

CDR3 in amino acids: CASSLRDSVSYEQYF. CDR3 sequence (DNA): TGCGCCAGCAGCCTGCGGGACAGCGTCTCCTACGAGCAGTACTTC. The chain employs TRBV4-1 and TRBJ2-7; weak D call: TRBD1 (7 bases). The V end lost 4 bases, the J end lost 0 bases, and 13 bases lay between the germline ends. Per germline, CDR1 MGHRA and CDR2 YSYEKL. The CDR3 spans 15 residues.

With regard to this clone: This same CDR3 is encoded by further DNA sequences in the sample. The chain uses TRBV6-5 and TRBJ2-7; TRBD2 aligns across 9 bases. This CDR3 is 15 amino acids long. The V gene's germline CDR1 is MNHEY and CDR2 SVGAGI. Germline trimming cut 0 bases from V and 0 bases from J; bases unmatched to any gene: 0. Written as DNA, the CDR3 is TGTGCCAGCAGTTACTCTAGCGGGAGCTCCTACGAGCAGTACTTC. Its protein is CASSYSSGSSYEQYF.

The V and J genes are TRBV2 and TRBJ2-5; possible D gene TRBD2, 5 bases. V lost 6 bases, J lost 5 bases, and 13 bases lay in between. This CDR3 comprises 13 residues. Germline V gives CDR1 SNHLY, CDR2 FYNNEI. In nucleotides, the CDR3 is TGTGCCAGCAGCGCGCACACGGGGGAGACCCAGTACTTC. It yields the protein CASSAHTGETQYF.

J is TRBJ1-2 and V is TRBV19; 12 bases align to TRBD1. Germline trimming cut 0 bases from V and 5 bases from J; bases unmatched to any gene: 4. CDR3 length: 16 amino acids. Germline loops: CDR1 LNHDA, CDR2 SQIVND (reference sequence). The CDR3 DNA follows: TGTGCCAGTAGTATAGACCCGGGACAGGGGGCGTATGGCTACACCTTC. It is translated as CASSIDPGQGAYGYTF.

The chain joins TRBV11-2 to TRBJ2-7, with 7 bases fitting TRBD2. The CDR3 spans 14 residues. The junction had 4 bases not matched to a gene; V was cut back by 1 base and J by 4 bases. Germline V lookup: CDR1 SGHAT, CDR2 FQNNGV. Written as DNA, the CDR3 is TGTGCCAGCAGCTTAGGGGACTACCTGTACGAGCAGTACTTC. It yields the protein CASSLGDYLYEQYF.

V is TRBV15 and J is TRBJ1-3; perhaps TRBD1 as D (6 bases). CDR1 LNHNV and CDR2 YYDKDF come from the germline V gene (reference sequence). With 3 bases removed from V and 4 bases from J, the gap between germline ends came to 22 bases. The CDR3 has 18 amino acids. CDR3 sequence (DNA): TGTGCCACCAGCAGCGATTCCTGGACAGCCGACTCGGGAAACACCATATATTTT. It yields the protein CATSSDSWTADSGNTIYF.

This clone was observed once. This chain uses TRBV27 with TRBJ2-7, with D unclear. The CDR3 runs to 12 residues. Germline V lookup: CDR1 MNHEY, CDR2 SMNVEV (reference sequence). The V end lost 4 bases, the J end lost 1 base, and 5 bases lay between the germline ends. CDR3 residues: CASSSRSYEQYF. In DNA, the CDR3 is TGTGCCAGCAGTTCTAGATCCTACGAGCAGTACTTC.

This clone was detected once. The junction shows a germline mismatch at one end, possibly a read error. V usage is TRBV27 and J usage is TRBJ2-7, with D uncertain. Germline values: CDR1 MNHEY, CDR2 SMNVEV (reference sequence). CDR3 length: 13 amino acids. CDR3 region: CASYAIVSSRLWF. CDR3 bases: TGTGCCAGCTATGCTATAGTGTCATCTCGTCTATGGTTC.

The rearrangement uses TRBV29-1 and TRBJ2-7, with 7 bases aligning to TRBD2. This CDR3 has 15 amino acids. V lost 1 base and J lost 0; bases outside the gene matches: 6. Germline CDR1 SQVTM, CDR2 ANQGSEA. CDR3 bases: TGCAGCGTTGAAGTGGAGAGGACTAGCTCCTACGAGCAGTACTTC. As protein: CSVEVERTSSYEQYF.

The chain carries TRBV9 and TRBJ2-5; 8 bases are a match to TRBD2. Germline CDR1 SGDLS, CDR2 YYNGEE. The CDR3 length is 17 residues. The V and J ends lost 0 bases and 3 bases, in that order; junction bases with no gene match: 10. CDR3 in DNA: TGTGCCAGCAGCGTAGGGTATACACTAGCGGATGAAGAGACCCAGTACTTC. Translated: CASSVGYTLADEETQYF.